This T cell receptor beta chain was retrieved from a study of T-cell reconstitution after alpha-beta-depleted transplantation in children. Study observations and caveats: A year had passed since transplant, and T-cell counts and diversity by then came mostly from newly produced T cells. About two months after transplant, alpha-beta T cells reportedly came from several hundred expanded graft clones.

Remarks on this clonotype: Its target is not known. A read error is possible here, since a much larger clone lies one base away.

The library targeted TCRbeta and was prepared with unique molecular identifiers. One entry per CDR3 protein, called by TCRdb with MiXCR from the PCR reads. The sample records over 450,000 distinct CDR3 sequences, roughly a tenth being singletons. Sequencing was performed on PBMCs, taken before TCRalphabeta/CD19-depleted stem cell transplant. The clonotype was recovered from a child under 10 years old with inherited bone marrow failure, due to receive a stem cell transplant.

CDR3 sequence reads: CASSLRADYEQYF. The CDR3 coding sequence is TGTGCCAGCAGCTTAAGGGCGGACTACGAGCAGTACTTC. The rearrangement joins TRBV7-9 to TRBJ2-7; D unresolved. This CDR3 spans 13 amino acids. In germline, CDR1 is SEHNR, CDR2 FQNEAQ (reference sequence). Trimming shortened V by 2 bases and J by 3 bases, and 8 bases separated the two germline ends.